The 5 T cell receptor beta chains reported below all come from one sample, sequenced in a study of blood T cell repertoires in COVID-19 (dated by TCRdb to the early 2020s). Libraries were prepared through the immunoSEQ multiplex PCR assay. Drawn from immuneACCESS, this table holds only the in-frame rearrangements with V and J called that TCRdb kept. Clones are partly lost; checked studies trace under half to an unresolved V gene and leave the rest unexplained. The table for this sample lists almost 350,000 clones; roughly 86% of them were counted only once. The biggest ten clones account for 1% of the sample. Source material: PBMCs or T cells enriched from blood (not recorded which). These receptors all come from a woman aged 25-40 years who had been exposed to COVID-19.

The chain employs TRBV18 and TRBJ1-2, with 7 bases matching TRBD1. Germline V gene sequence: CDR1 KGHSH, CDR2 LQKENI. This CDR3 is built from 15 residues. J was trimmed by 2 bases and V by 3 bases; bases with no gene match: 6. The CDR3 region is CASSPGTDQNYGYTF. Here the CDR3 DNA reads TGTGCCAGCTCACCGGGGACAGACCAGAACTATGGCTACACCTTC.

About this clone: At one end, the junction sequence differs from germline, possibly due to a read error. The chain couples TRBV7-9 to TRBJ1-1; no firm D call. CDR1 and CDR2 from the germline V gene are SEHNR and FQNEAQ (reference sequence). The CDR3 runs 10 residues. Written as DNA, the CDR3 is TGTGCCACCCAATTTGGGCATCCTGGTTTT. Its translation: CATQFGHPGF.

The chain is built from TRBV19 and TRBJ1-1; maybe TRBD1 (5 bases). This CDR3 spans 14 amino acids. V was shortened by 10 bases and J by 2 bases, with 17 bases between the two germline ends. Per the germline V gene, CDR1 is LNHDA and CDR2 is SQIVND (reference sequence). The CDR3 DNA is TGTGCCACCGCAAAGACCCAGGGAAACACTGAAGCTTTCTTT. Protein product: CATAKTQGNTEAFF.

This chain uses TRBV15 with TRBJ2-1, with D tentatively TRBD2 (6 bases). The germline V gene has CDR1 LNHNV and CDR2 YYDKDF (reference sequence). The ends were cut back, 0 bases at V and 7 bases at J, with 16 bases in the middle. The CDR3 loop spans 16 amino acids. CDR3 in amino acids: CATSRDRGTPENEQFF. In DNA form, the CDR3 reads TGTGCCACCAGCAGAGATCGGGGGACGCCAGAAAATGAGCAGTTCTTC.

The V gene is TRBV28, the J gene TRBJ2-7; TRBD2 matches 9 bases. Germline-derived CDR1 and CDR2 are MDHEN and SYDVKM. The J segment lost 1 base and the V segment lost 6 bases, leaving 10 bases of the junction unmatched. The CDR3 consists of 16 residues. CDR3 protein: CASSFAGREGSYEQYF. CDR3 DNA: TGTGCCAGCAGCTTTGCCGGGCGGGAGGGGTCCTACGAGCAGTACTTC. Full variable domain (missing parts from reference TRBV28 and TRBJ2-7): DVKVTQSSRYLVKRTGEKVFLECVQDMDHENMFWYRQDPGLGLRLIYFSYDVKMKEKGDIPEGYSVSREKKERFSLILESASTNQTSMYLCASSFAGREGSYEQYFGPGTRLTVT.